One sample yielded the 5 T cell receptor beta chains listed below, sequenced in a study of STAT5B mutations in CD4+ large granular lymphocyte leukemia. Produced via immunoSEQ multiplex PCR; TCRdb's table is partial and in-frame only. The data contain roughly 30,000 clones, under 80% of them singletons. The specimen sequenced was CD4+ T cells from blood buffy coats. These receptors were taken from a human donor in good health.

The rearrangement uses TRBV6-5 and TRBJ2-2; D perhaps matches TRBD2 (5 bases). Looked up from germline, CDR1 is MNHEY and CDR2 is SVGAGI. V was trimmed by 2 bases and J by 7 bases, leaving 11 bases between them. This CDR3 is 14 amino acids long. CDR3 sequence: CASSYKTILGELFF. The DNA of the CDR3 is TGTGCCAGCAGTTACAAGACTATACTCGGGGAGCTGTTTTTT.

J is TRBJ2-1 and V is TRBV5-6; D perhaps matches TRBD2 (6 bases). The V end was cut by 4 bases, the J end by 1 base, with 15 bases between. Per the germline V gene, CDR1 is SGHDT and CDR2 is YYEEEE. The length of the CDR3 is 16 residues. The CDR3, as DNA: TGTGCCAGCAGCCCTTGGGGGGTAGGGTCCTACAATGAGCAGTTCTTC. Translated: CASSPWGVGSYNEQFF.

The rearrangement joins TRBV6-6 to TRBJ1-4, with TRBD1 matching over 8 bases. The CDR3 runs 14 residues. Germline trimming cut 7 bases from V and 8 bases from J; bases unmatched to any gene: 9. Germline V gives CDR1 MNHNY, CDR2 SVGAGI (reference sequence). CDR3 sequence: CASKHRGEGEKLFF. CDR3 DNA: TGTGCCAGCAAACACAGGGGGGAGGGGGAAAAACTGTTTTTT.

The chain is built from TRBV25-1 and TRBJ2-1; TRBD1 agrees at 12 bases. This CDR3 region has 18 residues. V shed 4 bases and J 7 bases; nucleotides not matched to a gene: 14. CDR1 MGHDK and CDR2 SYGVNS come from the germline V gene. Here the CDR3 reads CASSGDRGRKGPGNEQFF. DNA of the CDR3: TGTGCCAGCAGTGGGGACAGGGGGCGCAAAGGCCCGGGGAATGAGCAGTTCTTC.

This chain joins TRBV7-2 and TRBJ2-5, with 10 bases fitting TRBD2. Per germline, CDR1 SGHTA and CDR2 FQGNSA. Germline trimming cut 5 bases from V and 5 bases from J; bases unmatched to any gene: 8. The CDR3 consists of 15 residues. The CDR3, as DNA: TGTGCCAGCAGCCCGCAGCGGGGGGGAGGGGAGACCCAGTACTTC. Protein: CASSPQRGGGETQYF.